This T cell receptor (beta chain) was recovered during a study of blood T cell repertoires in COVID-19. Across the whole study: The study drew acute and convalescent COVID-19 samples from the United States, Italy and Spain. Nucleic acid was either cDNA or gDNA, and it came from T cells, B-cell-depleted T cells, or PBMCs.

TCRdb keeps only in-frame clones here, not all; method: immunoSEQ multiplex PCR. The repertoire consists of a few hundred thousand clones, with under 90% occurring once and the leading ten covering roughly 1.7%. The CDR3 sequence is 11 residues long. The germline CDR1 and CDR2 sequences are SGHVS and FQNEAQ. V gave up 4 bases and J gave up 7 bases, with 7 bases separating them. Cohorts were determined from participant-reported clinical history. Recovery meant two consecutive negative NP/OP PCR tests, professional clearance, or resolved symptoms. This receptor was taken from a man aged 40-49 years who had recovered from COVID-19. The sample comprised PBMCs or T cells enriched from blood (not recorded which). The genes are TRBV7-8 and TRBJ1-2; D gene uncertain. The CDR3 nucleotides read TGTGCCAGCAGCTCAGGAGGTGGCTACACCTTC. Protein product: CASSSGGGYTF.